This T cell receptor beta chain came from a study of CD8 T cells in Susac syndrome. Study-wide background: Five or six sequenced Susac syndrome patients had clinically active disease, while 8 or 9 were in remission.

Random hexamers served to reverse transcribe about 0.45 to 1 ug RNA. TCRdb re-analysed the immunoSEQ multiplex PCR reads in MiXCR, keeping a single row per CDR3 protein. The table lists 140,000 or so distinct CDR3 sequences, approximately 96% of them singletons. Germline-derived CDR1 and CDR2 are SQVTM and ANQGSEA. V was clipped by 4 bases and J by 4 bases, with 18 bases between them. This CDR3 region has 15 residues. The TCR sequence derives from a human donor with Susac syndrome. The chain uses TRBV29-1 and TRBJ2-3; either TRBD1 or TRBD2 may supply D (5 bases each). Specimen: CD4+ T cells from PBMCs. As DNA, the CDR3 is TGCAGCGTTGCCCCTGGACGGGGCACTTCAGATACGCAGTATTTT. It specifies CSVAPGRGTSDTQYF.